The present T cell receptor beta chain was sequenced within a study of T-cell reconstitution after alpha-beta-depleted transplantation in children. Points on this clonotype: Its target is unknown.

The CDR3 is 16 amino acids. From germline, CDR1 is SGHRS and CDR2 YFSETQ. V was clipped by 1 base and J by 1 base; unmatched bases: 7. For TCRbeta, the library was prepared with unique molecular identifiers. TCRdb processed the PCR reads anew with MiXCR; each CDR3 protein has one entry. This table has approximately 980,000 distinct CDR3 sequences, about 31% appearing once. General study points: Some patients owed their high day-60 TCRbeta diversity to surviving recipient T cells and thymic progenitors. At the one-year point after transplant, T-cell counts and TCRbeta diversity were found to come mostly from T cells that had been newly produced. There were reportedly several hundred expanded graft clones from which alpha-beta T cells came about two months after transplant.

The chain couples TRBV5-1 to TRBJ2-7, with 8 nucleotides matching TRBD1. The starting material was PBMCs, mostly from graft donor cells, obtained 360 days after TCRalphabeta/CD19-depleted stem cell transplant. The origin of this receptor is a boy in the first two years of life who had a stem cell transplant for SCID, so the T cells may come from the graft donor. The CDR3 coding sequence is TGCGCCAGCAGCTTGTGGCGGGACAGGTCTTCCTACGAGCAGTACTTC. This translates into CASSLWRDRSSYEQYF.